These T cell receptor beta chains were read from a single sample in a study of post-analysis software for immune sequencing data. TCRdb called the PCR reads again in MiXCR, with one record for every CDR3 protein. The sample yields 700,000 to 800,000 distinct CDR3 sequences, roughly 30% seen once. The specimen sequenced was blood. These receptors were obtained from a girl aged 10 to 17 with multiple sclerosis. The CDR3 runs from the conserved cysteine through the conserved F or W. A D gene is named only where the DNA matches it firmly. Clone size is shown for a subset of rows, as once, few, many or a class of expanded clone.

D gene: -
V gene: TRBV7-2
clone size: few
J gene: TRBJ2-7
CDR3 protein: CASSQGPRGTGSYEQYF
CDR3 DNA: TGTGCCAGCAGCCAAGGTCCCCGTGGGACTGGCTCCTACGAGCAGTACTTC

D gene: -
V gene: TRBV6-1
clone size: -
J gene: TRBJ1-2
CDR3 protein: CASRDTETYGYTF
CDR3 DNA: TGTGCCAGCAGAGATACAGAGACCTATGGCTACACCTTC

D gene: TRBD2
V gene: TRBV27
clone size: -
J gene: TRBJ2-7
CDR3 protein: CASSLGAGAGYEQYF
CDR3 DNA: TGTGCCAGCAGTTTGGGAGCGGGAGCTGGATACGAGCAGTACTTC

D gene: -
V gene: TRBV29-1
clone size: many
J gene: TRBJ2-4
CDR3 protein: CSVGDGQNIQYF
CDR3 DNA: TGCAGCGTGGGGGACGGACAAAACATTCAGTACTTC

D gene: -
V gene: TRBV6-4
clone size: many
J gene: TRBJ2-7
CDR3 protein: CASSHRENYEQYF
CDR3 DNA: TGTGCCAGCAGTCACCGGGAGAACTACGAGCAGTACTTC

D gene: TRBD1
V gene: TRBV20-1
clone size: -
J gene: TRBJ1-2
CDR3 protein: CRAWDSNYGYTF
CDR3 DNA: TGCAGGGCGTGGGACAGCAACTATGGCTACACCTTC

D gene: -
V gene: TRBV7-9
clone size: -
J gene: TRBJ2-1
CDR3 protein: CASSLARAGTKEQFF
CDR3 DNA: TGTGCCAGCAGCTTAGCGCGGGCGGGGACGAAGGAGCAGTTCTTC

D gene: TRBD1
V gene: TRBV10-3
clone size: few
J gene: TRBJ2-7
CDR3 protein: CATGDWTGGNEQYF
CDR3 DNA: TGTGCCACGGGGGATTGGACAGGGGGCAATGAGCAGTACTTC

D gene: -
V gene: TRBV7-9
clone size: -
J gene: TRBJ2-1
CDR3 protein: CASHRVPGETQFF
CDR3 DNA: TGTGCCAGCCATAGGGTGCCGGGGGAGACCCAGTTCTTC

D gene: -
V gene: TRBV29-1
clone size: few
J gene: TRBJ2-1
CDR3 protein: CSVDGRQGSFWQFF
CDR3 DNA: TGCAGCGTTGACGGGCGGCAGGGGTCATTTTGGCAGTTCTTC